The clone carrying this T cell receptor beta chain has at least ten counts. Its antigen is not known. Because this beta chain is a stray read in a library intended to capture alpha chains, its abundance should not be given much weight. This entry belongs to a study of spatial heterogeneity in lung cancer. Time point noted: sample taken at primary tumor resection. Samples were donated by 72 untreated early-stage non-small cell lung cancer patients. Sequencing covered unsorted whole RNA taken from tumor, nontumor lung or frozen PBMC. Every TCR cDNA molecule carried a tag that served as a unique molecular identifier. From the 5' RACE reads, TCRdb called clonotypes with MiXCR, one entry per CDR3 protein. The sample has about 8,100 distinct CDR3 sequences, approximately 12% seen once. Study-level findings and limits: Mutation tallies in tumors tracked expanded intratumoral alpha and beta TCR counts.

CDR1 and CDR2 from the germline V gene are ENHRY and SYGVKD. Trimming removed 5 bases from V and 6 bases from J, with 9 bases in between. The CDR3 is made up of 12 amino acids. The source was lung tumor tissue, collected at surgery. The chain has TRBV10-3 and TRBJ2-3; D call uncertain. This clonotype was sampled from a male donor with early-stage non-small cell lung cancer. This chain's CDR3 is CAISLDHDTQYF. For the CDR3, the DNA is TGTGCCATCAGTTTAGATCACGATACGCAGTATTTT.